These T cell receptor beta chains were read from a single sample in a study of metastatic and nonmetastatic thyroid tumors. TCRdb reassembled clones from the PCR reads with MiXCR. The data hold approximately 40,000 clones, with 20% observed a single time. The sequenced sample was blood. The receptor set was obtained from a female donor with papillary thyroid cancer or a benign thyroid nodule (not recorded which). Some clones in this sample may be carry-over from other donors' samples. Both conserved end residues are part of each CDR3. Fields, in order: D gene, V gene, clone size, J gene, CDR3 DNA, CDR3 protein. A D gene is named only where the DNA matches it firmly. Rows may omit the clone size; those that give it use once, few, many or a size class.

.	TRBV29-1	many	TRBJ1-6	TGCAGCGTTAGGACGGAGAGTAATTCACCCCTCCACTTT	CSVRTESNSPLHF
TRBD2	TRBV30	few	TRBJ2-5	TGTGCCTGGAGTGTCGCATTCGGGACTACCTTTGGGACCCAGTACTTC	CAWSVAFGTTFGTQYF
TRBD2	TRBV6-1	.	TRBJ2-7	TGTGCCAGCAGTCACAGACTAGCGGGAGTCTACGAGCAGTACTTC	CASSHRLAGVYEQYF
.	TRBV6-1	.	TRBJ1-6	TGTGCCAGCAGCGGGAGCTCCTATAATTCACCCCTCCACTTT	CASSGSSYNSPLHF
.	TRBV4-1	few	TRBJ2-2	TGCGCCAGCAGCCGCCATAGCGTGAACACCGGTGAGCTGTTTTTT	CASSRHSVNTGELFF
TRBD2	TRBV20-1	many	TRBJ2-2	TGCAGTGCTAATCAGGGAGGGCTCGGGAACACCGGGGAGCTGTTTTTT	CSANQGGLGNTGELFF
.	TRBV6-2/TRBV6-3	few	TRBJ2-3	TGTGCCAGCAGGTATACCACAGATACGCAGTATTTT	CASRYTTDTQYF
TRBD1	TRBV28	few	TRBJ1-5	TGTGCCAGCTGGACAGGGGAATTCCAGCCTCAGCATTTT	CASWTGEFQPQHF
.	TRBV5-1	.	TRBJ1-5	TGCGCCATCAGCCGGGACGGCCGCAATCATCCCCAGCATTTT	CAISRDGRNHPQHF
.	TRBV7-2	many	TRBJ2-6	TGTGCCAGCAGCTCAGACAGGTCTGGGGCCAACGTCCTGACTTTC	CASSSDRSGANVLTF